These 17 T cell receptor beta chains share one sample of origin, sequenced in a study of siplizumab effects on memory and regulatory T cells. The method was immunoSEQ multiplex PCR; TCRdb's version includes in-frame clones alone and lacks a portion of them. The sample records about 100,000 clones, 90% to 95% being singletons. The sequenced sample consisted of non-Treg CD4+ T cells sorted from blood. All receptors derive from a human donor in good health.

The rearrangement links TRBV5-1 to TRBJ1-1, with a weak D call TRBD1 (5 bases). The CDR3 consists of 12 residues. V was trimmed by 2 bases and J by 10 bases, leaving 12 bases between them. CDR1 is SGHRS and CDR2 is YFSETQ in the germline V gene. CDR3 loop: CASSLAGSRAFF. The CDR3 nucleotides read TGCGCCAGCAGCTTAGCAGGGTCGAGAGCTTTCTTT.

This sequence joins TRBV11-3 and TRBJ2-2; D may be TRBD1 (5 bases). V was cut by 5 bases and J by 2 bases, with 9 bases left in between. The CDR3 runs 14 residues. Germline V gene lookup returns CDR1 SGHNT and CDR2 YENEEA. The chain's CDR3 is CASSEGQNTGELFF. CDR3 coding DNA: TGTGCCAGCAGCGAAGGACAAAACACCGGGGAGCTGTTTTTT.

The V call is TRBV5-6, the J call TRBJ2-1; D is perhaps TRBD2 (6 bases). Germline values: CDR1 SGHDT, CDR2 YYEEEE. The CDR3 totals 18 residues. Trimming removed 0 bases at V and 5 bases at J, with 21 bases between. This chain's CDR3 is CASSLDKGRLRVDNEQFF. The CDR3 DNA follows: TGTGCCAGCAGCTTGGATAAGGGGAGGTTACGGGTGGACAATGAGCAGTTCTTC.

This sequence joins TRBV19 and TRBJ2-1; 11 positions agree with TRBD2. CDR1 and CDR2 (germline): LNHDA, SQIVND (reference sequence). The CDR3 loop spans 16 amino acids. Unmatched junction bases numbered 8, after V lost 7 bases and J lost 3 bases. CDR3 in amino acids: CASNNLLAGVYNEQFF. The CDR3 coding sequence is TGTGCCAGTAATAATTTACTAGCGGGAGTCTACAATGAGCAGTTCTTC.

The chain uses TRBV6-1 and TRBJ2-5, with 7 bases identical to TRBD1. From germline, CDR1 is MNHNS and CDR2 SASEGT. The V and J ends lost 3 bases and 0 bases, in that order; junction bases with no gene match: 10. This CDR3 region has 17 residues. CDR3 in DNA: TGTGCCAGCAGTGACGATCCTCACAGGGGTTACCAAGAGACCCAGTACTTC. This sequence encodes CASSDDPHRGYQETQYF.

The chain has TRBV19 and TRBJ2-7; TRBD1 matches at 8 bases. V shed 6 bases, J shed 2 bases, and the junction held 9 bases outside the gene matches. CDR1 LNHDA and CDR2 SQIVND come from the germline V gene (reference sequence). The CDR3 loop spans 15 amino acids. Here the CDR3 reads CASSLKQDRAYEQYF. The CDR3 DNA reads TGTGCCAGTAGCCTGAAACAGGACAGGGCCTACGAGCAGTACTTC.

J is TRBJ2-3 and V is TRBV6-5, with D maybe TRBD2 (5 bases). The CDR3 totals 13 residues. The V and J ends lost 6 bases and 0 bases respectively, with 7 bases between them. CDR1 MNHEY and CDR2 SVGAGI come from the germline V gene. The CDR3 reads CASSRGSTDTQYF. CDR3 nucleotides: TGTGCCAGCAGCCGCGGGAGCACAGATACGCAGTATTTT.

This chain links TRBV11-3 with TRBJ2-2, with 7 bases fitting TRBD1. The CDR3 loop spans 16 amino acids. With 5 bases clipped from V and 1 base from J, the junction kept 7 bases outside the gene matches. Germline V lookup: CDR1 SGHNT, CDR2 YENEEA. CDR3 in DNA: TGTGCCAGCAGCGGCAGGGGGAAGGAGAACACCGGGGAGCTGTTTTTT. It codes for CASSGRGKENTGELFF.

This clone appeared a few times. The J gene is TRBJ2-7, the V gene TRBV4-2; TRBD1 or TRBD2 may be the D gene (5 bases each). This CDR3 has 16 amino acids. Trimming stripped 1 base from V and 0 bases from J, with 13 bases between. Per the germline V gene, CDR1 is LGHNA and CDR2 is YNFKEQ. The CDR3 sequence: CASSQAHRDRSYEQYF. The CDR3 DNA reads TGTGCCAGCAGCCAAGCGCACCGGGACCGCTCCTACGAGCAGTACTTC.

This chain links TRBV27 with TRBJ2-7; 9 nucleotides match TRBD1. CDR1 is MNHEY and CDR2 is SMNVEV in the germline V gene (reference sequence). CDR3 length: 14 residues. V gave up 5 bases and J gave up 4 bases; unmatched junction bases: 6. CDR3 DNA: TGTGCCAGCAGTCCCTGGACAGGGGAGTACGAGCAGTACTTC. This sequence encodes CASSPWTGEYEQYF.

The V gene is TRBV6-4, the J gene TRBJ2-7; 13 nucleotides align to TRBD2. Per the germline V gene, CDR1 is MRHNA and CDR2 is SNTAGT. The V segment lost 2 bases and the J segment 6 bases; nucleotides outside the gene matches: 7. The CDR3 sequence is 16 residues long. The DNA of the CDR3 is TGTGCCAGCAGTGACCAAGGGACTAGCGGGATTCGCGAGCAGTACTTC. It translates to CASSDQGTSGIREQYF.

CDR3 sequence: CASSGQGIGEKLFF. DNA of the CDR3: TGTGCCAGCAGTGGACAGGGGATCGGGGAAAAACTGTTTTTT. The chain has TRBV2 and TRBJ1-4; TRBD1 matches 8 bases. This CDR3 comprises 14 residues. The J segment lost 8 bases and the V segment lost 4 bases, leaving 6 bases of the junction unmatched. Germline V gene data show CDR1 as SNHLY and CDR2 as FYNNEI.

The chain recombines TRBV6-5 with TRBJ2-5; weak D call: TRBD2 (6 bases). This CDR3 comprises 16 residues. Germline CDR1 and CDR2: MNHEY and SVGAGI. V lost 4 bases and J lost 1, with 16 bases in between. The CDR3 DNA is TGTGCCAGCAGTTGGGCCGCCTACGGGGGCCAAGAGACCCAGTACTTC. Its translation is CASSWAAYGGQETQYF.

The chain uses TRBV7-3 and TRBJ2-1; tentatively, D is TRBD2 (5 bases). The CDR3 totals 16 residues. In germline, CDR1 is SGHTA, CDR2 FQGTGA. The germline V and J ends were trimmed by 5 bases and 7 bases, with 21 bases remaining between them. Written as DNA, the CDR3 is TGTGCCAGCAGCCCCCGGGCGGGCACGACGAGAAATGAGCAGTTCTTC. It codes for CASSPRAGTTRNEQFF.

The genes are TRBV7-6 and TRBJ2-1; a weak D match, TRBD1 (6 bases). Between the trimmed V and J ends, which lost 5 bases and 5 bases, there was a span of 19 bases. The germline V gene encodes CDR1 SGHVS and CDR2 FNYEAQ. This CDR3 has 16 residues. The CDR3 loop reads CASSNIRDNLNNEQFF. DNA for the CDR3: TGTGCCAGCAGCAATATCCGGGACAACCTTAACAATGAGCAGTTCTTC.

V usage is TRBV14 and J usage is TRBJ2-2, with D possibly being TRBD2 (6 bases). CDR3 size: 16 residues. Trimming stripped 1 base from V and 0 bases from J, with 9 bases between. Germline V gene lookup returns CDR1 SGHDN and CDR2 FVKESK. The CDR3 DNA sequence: TGTGCCAGCAGCCAAGTTCGGGGGTCGAACACCGGGGAGCTGTTTTTT. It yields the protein CASSQVRGSNTGELFF. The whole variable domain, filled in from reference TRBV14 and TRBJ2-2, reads EAGVTQFPSHSVIEKGQTVTLRCDPISGHDNLYWYRRVMGKEIKFLLHFVKESKQDESGMPNNRFLAERTGGTYSTLKVQPAELEDSGVYFCASSQVRGSNTGELFFGEGSRLTVL.

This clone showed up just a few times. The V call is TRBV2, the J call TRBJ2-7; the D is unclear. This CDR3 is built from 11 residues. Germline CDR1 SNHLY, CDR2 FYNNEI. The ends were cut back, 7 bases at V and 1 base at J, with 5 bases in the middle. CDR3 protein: CASMGSYEQYF. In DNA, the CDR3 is TGTGCCAGCATGGGATCCTACGAGCAGTACTTC.